These 4 T cell receptor beta chains came from one sample sequenced in a study of blood T cells in healthy people across ages. Combining a sample-barcoded 5' primer with a J-beta primer mix, a second PCR ran for about 6 to 12 cycles. TCRdb called the 5' RACE reads again in MiXCR, with one record for every CDR3 protein. The sample carries around 800,000 distinct CDR3 sequences, roughly 24% recorded once. The data were also submitted as part of a second study, on T cells of mothers and their children.

Material for sequencing was blood. Source of these receptors: a boy younger than 18 in good health.

There are a few counts of this clonotype. The rearrangement links TRBV28 to TRBJ1-4, with 8 positions matching TRBD1. V gave up 4 bases and J gave up 6 bases; unmatched junction bases: 10. From germline, CDR1 is MDHEN and CDR2 SYDVKM. The CDR3 sequence is 16 residues long. The CDR3 loop reads CASSWDRNVGYEKLFF. In DNA, the CDR3 is TGTGCCAGCAGTTGGGACAGGAACGTCGGTTATGAAAAACTGTTTTTT.

The chain uses TRBV25-1 and TRBJ2-1; D is possibly TRBD2 (6 bases). This CDR3 contains 14 residues. Germline CDR1 and CDR2: MGHDK and SYGVNS. Trimming removed 6 bases at V and 3 bases at J, with 12 bases between. The CDR3 DNA sequence: TGTGCCAGCAGAGAGAATAGCGGCTACAATGAGCAGTTCTTC. Its translation: CASRENSGYNEQFF.

V and J are TRBV27 and TRBJ2-3; 8 nucleotides match TRBD2. The germline gives CDR1 MNHEY, CDR2 SMNVEV (reference sequence). V trimming: 5 bases; J trimming: 5 bases; junction bases outside the gene matches: 9. The CDR3 is made up of 15 amino acids. CDR3 nucleotide sequence: TGTGCCAGCAGTCGAGCGGGGGCCCGTTTAGATACGCAGTATTTT. Translation: CASSRAGARLDTQYF.

The rearrangement links TRBV11-3 to TRBJ2-7; D ambiguous. This CDR3 spans 12 amino acids. The V gene lost 4 bases and the J gene lost 6 bases, with 10 bases spanning the gap. Germline V lookup: CDR1 SGHNT, CDR2 YENEEA. CDR3 nucleotides: TGTGCCAGCAGCTCTGAGTCCAGCGAGCAGTACTTC. Translated, it gives CASSSESSEQYF.